This paragraph covers one T cell receptor beta chain sequence. The antigen it recognizes is unknown. No per-base quality is available; no much larger clone lies one base away. These data belong to a study of cytomegalovirus exposure and HLA in healthy donors (dated by TCRdb to between 2016 and 2019). Background on the whole study: An earlier analysis of 587 of the donors reported about 300 Gb of sequence data and 117 million unique TCR beta sequences obtained from around 190 million T cells. Roughly 300 gigabases of sequencing data and around 88 million unique TCR sequences made up an early release that covered several hundred HLA-typed donors. Among the approximately 420 genotyped donors, around 81% belonged to the genetic ancestry cluster associated with self-reported Caucasian donors. The study aimed to test whether signatures of past pathogen exposure could be identified by cataloging public T cell receptors. The study used immunosequencing to profile the T cell repertoires of approximately 630 subjects and linked those repertoires to cytomegalovirus serostatus. Besides the first cohort of approximately 710 subjects, a separate validation cohort made up of roughly 120 different subjects was used. The study combined high-throughput TCR immunosequencing, statistical association of individual TCRs with disease status, and machine learning to predict cytomegalovirus infection status. A later analysis re-analyzed previously published TCR beta repertoires from 500 to 700 donors and added high-resolution HLA genotyping to study TCR occurrence patterns. In the later analysis, no new phenotypic data were used to find candidate immune exposures; instead, reliance was placed on TCR beta sequences and their occurrence across donors. An earlier analysis of several hundred of the donors used high-throughput TCR beta sequencing to judge whether each TCR beta V gene segment behaved as functional or pseudogenic. Alongside the repertoire data, information on donor age, sex, ethnicity and CMV serostatus was compiled. Genome-wide SNP genotypes for about 60% of the 666 donors were used in a later genetic analysis, which treated that subset as a discovery cohort. All discovery cohort repertoires had been generated using a single sequencing platform. Class I and class II HLA loci were covered by the typing at four-digit resolution. The number of donors typed differed by locus, with roughly 629-640 for A, B, C, DRB1 and DQB1, around 520 for DQA1, 600 to 610 for DPA1, and around 430 for DPB1. Four or five DR-DQ haplotypes were handled as single units for association and clustering, since linkage in the cohort was strong. Among around 400 genotyped donors of the cohort, an average of around 240,000 unique TCR beta nucleotide sequences was sequenced per donor, of which approximately 18% were non-productive.

There are 15 amino acids in the CDR3, from cysteine to phenylalanine inclusive. Only the CDR3 part of the read is kept: 45 bases, read in frame from the first base. According to the germline V gene, CDR1 reads MRHNA and CDR2 reads SNTAGT. V is cut by 0 bases and J by 8 bases, and the space between the germline ends is 14 bases. In total, 500 to 700 healthy bone marrow donors made up the cohort. At the time of sampling, every cohort member was nominally healthy, though immune exposures that went unrecorded were likely present. The donor tested CMV seropositive and was one of the 289 seropositive cohort members. A peripheral blood sample was collected from each donor, and TCR beta sequencing was performed on peripheral blood mononuclear cells. The Qiagen DNeasy Blood Extraction Kit was used to extract genomic DNA from the blood cell samples. Points the paper makes about the study in general: A further reported finding was that TCR beta sequences accurately predicted the HLA-A and HLA-B alleles for most subjects in the first cohort. A few of the identified cytomegalovirus-associated TCR beta chains were confirmed in vitro to be specific for cytomegalovirus antigens. Several of the top co-occurrence clusters appeared to be linked to parvovirus B19, influenza, CMV and Epstein-Barr virus, according to a later analysis. Most TCR sequences were seen in very few donors, while some public TCRs were found in many individuals. A cluster of highly shared sequence variants was judged likely to represent a technical artifact of the sequencing pipeline. In a later analysis, HLA-associated TCR beta chains were found to be more clonally expanded and to have lower generation probabilities than equally common non-associated chains. Seventeen rarely observed V segments, including chromosome 9 orphons, were excluded from the earlier analysis of several hundred of the donors because counts were too low. The authors suggested that the approach could potentially be generalized to other disease states and immunological phenotypes. Some IMGT-functional V segments, including TRBV6-2 and TRBV6-3, could not be told apart with the 87-base-pair reads, so those segments were excluded. Only TCR beta chains were sequenced in this cohort, and the absence of alpha or paired-chain data limited detectable features. An association between a missense DCLRE1C variant and V-gene and J-gene trimming of TCR beta chains was found in a later genetic analysis and replicated in an independent cohort. Cytomegalovirus status was reported to be diagnosed by the classifier with high specificity and sensitivity in both the original and validation cohorts. In a later analysis, TCR association rates were found to vary across HLA loci, with the most associated TCRs seen for DRB1 alleles and the fewest for HLA-C alleles. Correlated functional status among segregating V segments might be attributable to linkage disequilibrium, but an unknown experimental factor could not be ruled out. HLA typing was unavailable for some donors at each locus, so association tests used only the typed subset. In a later genetic analysis, fewer N-insertions in productive TCRs were reported among donors in an Asian-associated ancestry cluster than the roughly 700-donor mean. In an earlier analysis of around 600 of the donors, most TCR beta V segments were observed in productive rearrangements about 87% or about 30% of the time, broadly matching IMGT annotations. Most CMV-associated TCR beta chains appeared to be HLA-restricted in a later analysis, and the HLA associations seemed to be driven largely by CMV exposure. Strong co-occurrence of HLA alleles, especially DR and DQ, made assigning TCR associations to individual alleles difficult. The study listed 164 TCR beta chains as associated with cytomegalovirus. Presence/absence analyses assumed roughly uniform sequencing depth across donors, an assumption that may not hold. Immune exposure information for the cohort was limited to CMV serostatus. At a false discovery rate of 0.05, a later analysis linked approximately 18,000 TCR beta sequences to specific HLA alleles.

The method was the immunoSEQ multiplex PCR assay. For the multiplex PCR, a mixture combining 60 forward primers for TCR Vbeta segments and 13 reverse primers for TCR Jbeta segments was used. A multiplex PCR assay on genomic DNA amplified the CDR3 region of rearranged TCR beta genes. Amplified TCR beta libraries were sequenced as 87-base-pair reads on the Illumina HiSeq System. Turning to the authors' computational methods: Across the 666 repertoires, a later analysis counted approximately 75 million unique TCR beta chains, some 11 million of which were shared by at least two donors. A nearest-neighbor algorithm error-corrected the raw reads and collapsed the reads into unique sequences, merging closely related sequences to remove PCR and sequencing errors. V, D and J gene segments were assigned by aligning CDR3 sequences to IMGT reference sequences. For a sequence to be retained, a match of at least six nucleotides was required to both a V gene segment and a J gene segment. Rearrangements were called productive when the CDR3 lacked stop codons and stayed in frame with V and J; all others were non-productive. CDR3 was defined by IMGT convention, running from the second conserved V-encoded cysteine to the conserved J-encoded phenylalanine. The earlier analysis of 587 of the donors excluded any sequence lacking an unambiguous match to a single V gene segment. In an earlier analysis of a few hundred of the donors, V segments were called functional above 56.7% productive rearrangements and were called segregating when the between-donor standard deviation exceeded 5%. To diagnose cytomegalovirus status from the catalog of TCR beta chain sequences, a statistical classification framework was built. A later analysis assigned V and J genes by comparing TCR nucleotide sequences with IMGT/GENE-DB human TR gene sequences. In a later analysis, CDR3 sequences and most-parsimonious VDJ recombination scenarios were assigned using the TCRdist pipeline. A later analysis defined each TCR beta chain by its CDR3 amino acid sequence plus V-gene family, and excluded reads lacking a unique V-gene family. To address suspected cross-contamination and a sequencing artifact, a later analysis removed 450 to 700 highly shared, low-generation-probability nucleotide sequences. In a later analysis, a clonal expansion index for each public chain was calculated from normalized within-repertoire ranks of inferred template counts. A later analysis computed generation probabilities with a VDJ recombination model fitted to out-of-frame rearrangements, and checked the results against IGoR. A later analysis scored TCR-TCR, TCR-HLA and TCR-CMV co-occurrence with hypergeometric tests, applying a repertoire-size bias correction to TCR pairs. False discovery rates were estimated in a later analysis by permuting HLA or CMV assignments 20 times. In a later analysis, co-occurring TCRs were grouped using DBSCAN, with TCRdist sequence similarity added in when clustering inside HLA-allele-positive subsets. Co-occurrence clustering excluded repertoires with fewer than 30,000 or more than 120,000 public chains, plus five with anomalous nucleotide sharing. What TCRdb holds here is the immuneACCESS table cut down to in-frame rearrangements. Part of the clones is not present; checked against another copy, under half of the missing clones reflect an unresolved V gene, and the others are unexplained. The V and J calls and clone size come from that table; D and trimming were worked out from the DNA. This sample has 180,000 or so clones in its table, and roughly 77% of those were observed once. Roughly 7.8% of the sample lies in the top ten.

The receptor was isolated from a middle-aged woman in good health and CMV-seropositive. Specimen: PBMCs. This chain is built from TRBV6-4 and TRBJ2-1, with TRBD2 as a weak D call on 6 bases. CDR3 loop: CASSDSTAGRDEQFF. The bases are TGTGCCAGCAGTGACTCGACGGCGGGGCGGGATGAGCAGTTCTTC.